This TCR beta chain was sequenced for a study of blood T cell repertoires in COVID-19. TCRdb keeps only in-frame clones here, not all; method: immunoSEQ multiplex PCR. This table has more than 55,000 clones, 80% to 90% appearing once. This clone was observed a handful of times. The clonotype comes from a woman aged 60-70 years with COVID-19, enrolled during active disease. The sequenced sample consisted of peripheral blood.

The CDR3 DNA sequence: TGTGCCAGCAGTCCTCACACCACTAGCGGGAGCCCAGATACGCAGTATTTT. It encodes CASSPHTTSGSPDTQYF. The chain joins TRBV28 to TRBJ2-3, with 11 bases lining up with TRBD2. The germline CDR1 and CDR2 sequences are MDHEN and SYDVKM. V shed 5 bases and J 4 bases; nucleotides not matched to a gene: 11. The CDR3 spans 17 residues.